A single TCR beta chain is shown here with its context. This entry is derived from a study of blood T cell repertoires in COVID-19. Repertoires were generated with immunoSEQ multiplex PCR, while TCRdb's copy carries only in-frame clones and drops some. The data hold tens of thousands of clones, with 76% observed a single time. Germline-derived CDR1 and CDR2 are SGHTA and FQGNSA. CDR3 length equals 15 residues. J was trimmed by 2 bases and V by 5 bases; bases with no gene match: 4. The clonotype originates from a woman aged 50 to 65 with active or convalescent COVID-19. Sequencing was performed on peripheral blood. The chain is built from TRBV7-2 and TRBJ2-5; TRBD1 matches 11 bases. The CDR3 reads CASSPDRGRQETQYF. CDR3 sequence (DNA): TGTGCCAGCAGCCCGGACAGGGGGCGGCAAGAGACCCAGTACTTC.